Following are 23 T cell receptor beta chains from one sample sequenced in a study of cytotoxic CD8 clonotypes in ibrutinib-treated CLL. TCRdb keeps only in-frame clones here, not all; method: immunoSEQ multiplex PCR. The data show under 200,000 clones, around 80% seen once. The source material was PBMCs, sampled after 24 months of ibrutinib treatment. All receptors derive from a human donor with chronic lymphocytic leukemia.

The CDR3: CASSFQTGGQPQHF. The CDR3 DNA reads as TGTGCCAGCAGCTTTCAGACAGGGGGCCAGCCCCAGCATTTT. The gene calls are TRBV7-2 and TRBJ1-5, with 10 bases identical to TRBD1. There are 14 residues in the CDR3. The junction had 3 bases not matched to a gene; V was cut back by 3 bases and J by 7 bases. CDR1 is SGHTA, CDR2 FQGNSA, per germline. The complete variable domain, with remaining parts taken from reference TRBV7-2 and TRBJ1-5, reads GAGVSQSPSNKVTEKGKDVELRCDPISGHTALYWYRQSLGQGLEFLIYFQGNSAPDKSGLPSDRFSAERTGGSVSTLTIQRTQQEDSAVYLCASSFQTGGQPQHFGDGTRLSIL.

V is TRBV9 and J is TRBJ2-2; D unresolved. The CDR3 length is 12 residues. Germline CDR1 is SGDLS and CDR2 is YYNGEE. Trimming removed 0 bases from V and 7 bases from J, with 4 bases in between. CDR3 amino acids: CASSVDFGELFF. In DNA, the CDR3 is TGTGCCAGCAGCGTAGACTTCGGGGAGCTGTTTTTT.

This chain connects TRBV28 to TRBJ2-3, with 7 bases fitting TRBD2. The CDR3 is 14 residues long. In germline, CDR1 is MDHEN, CDR2 SYDVKM. J gave up 2 bases and V 7 bases, and 6 bases lay outside the gene matches. The CDR3 region is CASTSAGDTDTQYF. DNA for the CDR3: TGTGCCAGCACCTCCGCGGGAGACACAGATACGCAGTATTTT.

The gene calls are TRBV7-8 and TRBJ2-5, with 7 bases that match TRBD2. The CDR3 has 15 amino acids. Trimming cost V 4 bases and J 7 bases; bases outside gene matches: 12. Germline V gene data show CDR1 as SGHVS and CDR2 as FQNEAQ. The CDR3 bases are TGTGCCAGCAGCTCCCTCGGGGGAGGGAGGGGGACCCAGTACTTC. Protein sequence: CASSSLGGGRGTQYF.

The chain couples TRBV9 to TRBJ1-1; D unclear. CDR1 SGDLS and CDR2 YYNGEE come from the germline V gene. The ends were cut back, 6 bases at V and 9 bases at J, with 15 bases in the middle. This CDR3 region has 12 residues. The CDR3 DNA reads TGTGCCAGCAACCTCCCGGGTTCTCAAGCTTTCTTT. Residues: CASNLPGSQAFF.

This chain joins TRBV28 and TRBJ2-1, with TRBD2 matching over 8 bases. The CDR3 is 15 residues long. J gave up 5 bases and V 2 bases, and 5 bases lay outside the gene matches. Germline-derived CDR1 and CDR2 are MDHEN and SYDVKM. In DNA, the CDR3 is TGTGCCAGCAGTTTAGGGCTAGCGGGCAACAATGAGCAGTTCTTC. Protein: CASSLGLAGNNEQFF.

This rearrangement joins TRBV30 to TRBJ2-7; the D gene could be TRBD1 or TRBD2 (5 bases each). The CDR3 extends over 12 amino acids. Trimming removed 4 bases from V and 3 bases from J, with 10 bases in between. Germline V gives CDR1 GTSNPN, CDR2 SVGIG (reference sequence). The CDR3 loop is CAWTGTHYEQYF. The CDR3 coding sequence is TGTGCCTGGACAGGGACCCACTACGAGCAGTACTTC.

J is TRBJ2-5 and V is TRBV6-5; 7 bases agree with TRBD2. The CDR3 is 10 residues long. CDR1 MNHEY and CDR2 SVGAGI come from the germline V gene. V lost 5 bases to trimming and J lost 14 bases; unmatched junction nucleotides: 5. Written as DNA, the CDR3 is TGTGCCAGCAGTGAAGGGAGGGGTTACTTC. It specifies CASSEGRGYF.

The V and J genes are TRBV28 and TRBJ2-1, with 10 bases identical to TRBD2. With V trimmed by 8 bases and J by 0 bases, 10 bases remained unmatched. Germline assignment: CDR1 MDHEN and CDR2 SYDVKM. The CDR3 is 17 residues long. The CDR3 DNA reads TGTGCCAGCTCCGGGCGGCTAGCGGGAGTCTCCTACAATGAGCAGTTCTTC. It codes for CASSGRLAGVSYNEQFF.

The rearrangement uses TRBV13 and TRBJ1-3, with D possibly TRBD1 on 5 matching bases. This CDR3 has 17 residues. Deletions cut 3 bases from V and 0 bases from J, with 15 bases between. Germline V CDR1 and CDR2: PRHDT, FYEKMQ (reference sequence). The CDR3, as DNA: TGTGCCAGCAGCTTTTTAACGGGACGTATCTCTGGAAACACCATATATTTT. Translated: CASSFLTGRISGNTIYF. The entire variable domain, with the rest obtained from reference TRBV13 and TRBJ1-3, is as follows: AAGVIQSPRHLIKEKRETATLKCYPIPRHDTVYWYQQGPGQDPQFLISFYEKMQSDKGSIPDRFSAQQFSDYHSELNMSSLELGDSALYFCASSFLTGRISGNTIYFGEGSWLTVV.

The rearrangement uses TRBV2 and TRBJ2-7, with a tentative D call TRBD2 (5 bases). Germline V gives CDR1 SNHLY, CDR2 FYNNEI. This CDR3 comprises 12 residues. With 6 bases removed from V and 3 bases from J, the gap between germline ends came to 9 bases. Here the CDR3 DNA reads TGTGCCAGCAGAGGAGGAGGCTACGAGCAGTACTTC. Its translation: CASRGGGYEQYF.

The chain has TRBV2 and TRBJ2-3; 9 bases agree with TRBD2. CDR3 length: 15 residues. With 3 bases clipped from V and 4 bases from J, the junction kept 5 bases outside the gene matches. CDR1 is SNHLY and CDR2 is FYNNEI in the germline V gene. CDR3 residues: CASSDGLAGPDTQYF. CDR3 in DNA: TGTGCCAGCAGTGATGGTCTAGCGGGGCCAGATACGCAGTATTTT.

The chain joins TRBV7-3 to TRBJ2-1; D unresolved. Trimming removed 2 bases from V and 9 bases from J, with 11 bases in between. Looked up from germline, CDR1 is SGHTA and CDR2 is FQGTGA. The CDR3 is made up of 13 amino acids. CDR3 amino acids: CASSLALSREQFF. CDR3 in DNA: TGTGCCAGCAGCTTAGCCCTATCGCGTGAGCAGTTCTTC.

The genes are TRBV11-2 and TRBJ1-3, with 8 bases lining up with TRBD1. Trimming took 7 bases from V and 4 from J; bases not matched to a gene: 9. Looked up from germline, CDR1 is SGHAT and CDR2 is FQNNGV. The CDR3 length is 15 residues. The CDR3 loop reads CASNLQTGGGNTIYF. The CDR3 DNA reads as TGTGCCAGCAACCTTCAAACAGGGGGGGGAAACACCATATATTTT.

The rearrangement joins TRBV9 to TRBJ2-5; weak D call: TRBD2 (6 bases). This CDR3 contains 14 residues. The V gene lost 1 base and the J gene lost 5 bases, with 12 bases spanning the gap. CDR1 and CDR2 (germline): SGDLS, YYNGEE. CDR3 sequence reads: CASSVNGRSETQYF. CDR3 bases: TGTGCCAGCAGCGTAAACGGGAGAAGTGAGACCCAGTACTTC.

The V call is TRBV27, the J call TRBJ2-2; 10 bases line up with TRBD2. Germline V CDR1 and CDR2: MNHEY, SMNVEV (reference sequence). The junction had 5 bases not matched to a gene; V was cut back by 3 bases and J by 1 base. The CDR3 covers 17 residues. Here the CDR3 reads CASSFLLAGVNTGELFF. The DNA of the CDR3 is TGTGCCAGCAGTTTCCTGCTAGCGGGGGTGAACACCGGGGAGCTGTTTTTT.

The V call is TRBV29-1, the J call TRBJ2-2; 8 positions match TRBD2. Germline CDR1 and CDR2: SQVTM and ANQGSEA. The CDR3 is 14 residues long. The V segment lost 4 bases and the J segment 6 bases; nucleotides outside the gene matches: 7. For the CDR3, the DNA is TGCAGCGTTGCGGGGGGGGTGTATCCCGGGGAGCTGTTTTTT. As protein: CSVAGGVYPGELFF.

Written as DNA, the CDR3 is TGTGCCAGCTCATCAAGGACAGACGCAACTAATGAAAAACTGTTTTTT. This sequence encodes CASSSRTDATNEKLFF. V is TRBV18 and J is TRBJ1-4; tentative D call: TRBD1 (6 bases). V lost 5 bases and J lost 0, with 13 bases in between. Looked up from germline, CDR1 is KGHSH and CDR2 is LQKENI. The CDR3 is 16 residues long. Filled out from reference TRBV18 and TRBJ1-4, the complete variable domain reads NAGVMQNPRHLVRRRGQEARLRCSPMKGHSHVYWYRQLPEEGLKFMVYLQKENIIDESGMPKERFSAEFPKEGPSILRIQQVVRGDSAAYFCASSSRTDATNEKLFFGSGTQLSVL.

The chain is built from TRBV6-5 and TRBJ1-1, with TRBD1 matching 9 bases. With 3 bases clipped from V and 4 bases from J, the junction kept 6 bases outside the gene matches. The CDR3 has 15 residues. Germline CDR1 is MNHEY and CDR2 is SVGAGI. CDR3 loop: CASSYIGQGSTEAFF. CDR3 in DNA: TGTGCCAGCAGTTATATCGGACAGGGGAGCACTGAAGCTTTCTTT.

The chain uses TRBV11-2 and TRBJ1-1; D is uncertain. Germline lookup yields CDR1 SGHAT and CDR2 FQNNGV. V was shortened by 1 base and J by 5 bases, with 8 bases between the two germline ends. This CDR3 has 13 residues. In DNA, the CDR3 is TGTGCCAGCAGCTTAGGATCAACAACTGAAGCTTTCTTT. Protein sequence: CASSLGSTTEAFF.

This clone has more than one count but fewer than ten. The rearrangement joins TRBV30 to TRBJ1-2, with 9 nucleotides matching TRBD1. The CDR3 runs 14 residues. The trim removed 8 bases at V and 4 bases at J, leaving 11 bases unmatched. Germline loops: CDR1 GTSNPN, CDR2 SVGIG (reference sequence). This chain's CDR3 is CAGPRQGEGYGYTF. The CDR3 nucleotides read TGTGCCGGCCCCAGACAGGGGGAGGGCTATGGCTACACCTTC. Full variable domain (remainder filled in from reference TRBV30 and TRBJ1-2): SQTIHQWPATLVQPVGSPLSLECTVEGTSNPNLYWYRQAAGRGLQLLFYSVGIGQISSEVPQNLSASRPQDRQFILSSKKLLLSDSGFYLCAGPRQGEGYGYTFGSGTRLTVV.

In DNA form, the CDR3 reads TGCGCCAGCAGCCAAGGCCCAGGGGTGGGCACAGATACGCAGTATTTT. It yields the protein CASSQGPGVGTDTQYF. This chain links TRBV4-1 with TRBJ2-3, with D possibly TRBD1 on 6 matching bases. V lost 1 base and J lost 1, with 12 bases in between. Germline loops: CDR1 MGHRA, CDR2 YSYEKL. This CDR3 has 16 residues.

This clone was recorded a few times. This chain connects TRBV9 to TRBJ2-1; 14 bases agree with TRBD2. J lost 1 base, V lost 2 bases, and 2 bases had no gene match. From germline, CDR1 is SGDLS and CDR2 YYNGEE. The CDR3 runs 17 residues. This CDR3 is CASSVGTSGRSYNEQFF. The CDR3 region has the DNA TGTGCCAGCAGCGTTGGGACTAGCGGGAGATCCTACAATGAGCAGTTCTTC.